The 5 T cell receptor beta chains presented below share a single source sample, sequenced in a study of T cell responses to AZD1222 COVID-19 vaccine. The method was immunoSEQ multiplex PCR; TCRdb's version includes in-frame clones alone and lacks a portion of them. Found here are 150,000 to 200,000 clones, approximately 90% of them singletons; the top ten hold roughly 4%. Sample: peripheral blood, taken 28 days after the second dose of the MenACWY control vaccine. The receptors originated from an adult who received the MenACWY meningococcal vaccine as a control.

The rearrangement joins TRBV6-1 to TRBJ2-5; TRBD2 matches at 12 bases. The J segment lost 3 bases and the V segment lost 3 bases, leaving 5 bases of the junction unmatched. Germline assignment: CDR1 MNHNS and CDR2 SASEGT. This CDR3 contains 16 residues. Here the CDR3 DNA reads TGTGCCAGCAGTGATTGGGCTAGCGGGAGGGAAGAGACCCAGTACTTC. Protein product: CASSDWASGREETQYF.

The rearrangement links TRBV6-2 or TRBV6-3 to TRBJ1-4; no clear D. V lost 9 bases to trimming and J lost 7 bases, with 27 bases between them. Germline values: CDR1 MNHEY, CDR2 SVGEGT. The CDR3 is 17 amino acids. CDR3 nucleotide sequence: TGTGCCAGTAGTGCTCTCGGGATAATCAGCGGTGGTGAAAAACTGTTTTTT. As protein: CASSALGIISGGEKLFF.

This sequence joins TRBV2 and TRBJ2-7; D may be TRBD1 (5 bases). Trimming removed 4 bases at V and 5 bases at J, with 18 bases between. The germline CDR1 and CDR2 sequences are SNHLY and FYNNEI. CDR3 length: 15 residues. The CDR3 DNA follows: TGTGCCAGCAGTGGGGGTCAGGGCGTTGTCCACGAGCAGTACTTC. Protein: CASSGGQGVVHEQYF.

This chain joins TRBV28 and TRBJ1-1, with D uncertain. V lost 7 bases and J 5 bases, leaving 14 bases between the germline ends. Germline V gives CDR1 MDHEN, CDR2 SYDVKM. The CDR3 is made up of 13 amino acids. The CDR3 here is CASKGTDGTEAFF. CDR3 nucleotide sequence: TGTGCCAGCAAGGGAACTGACGGGACTGAAGCTTTCTTT.

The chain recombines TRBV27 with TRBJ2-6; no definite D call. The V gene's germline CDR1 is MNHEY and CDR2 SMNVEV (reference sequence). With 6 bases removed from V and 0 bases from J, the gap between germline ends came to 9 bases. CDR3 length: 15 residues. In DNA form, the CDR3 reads TGTGCCAGCAGGGATATGGGCTCTGGGGCCAACGTCCTGACTTTC. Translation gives CASRDMGSGANVLTF.